Given below is one T cell receptor (beta chain) in context. This sample was taken from a study of cytomegalovirus exposure and HLA in healthy donors. The V gene lost 5 bases and the J gene lost 5 bases, with 15 bases spanning the gap. The CDR3 is 15 residues long. Germline CDR1 reads MNHEY; CDR2 reads SVGAGI. The PCR had 60 Vbeta and 13 Jbeta primers. Only in-frame clones appear in the TCRdb table, and some are missing; sequencing was by immunoSEQ multiplex PCR. The sample lists 150,000 or so clones; 84% were seen once. The donors gave bone marrow, and they were healthy. The sequence derives from a boy under 10 years old in good health and CMV-seronegative. The chain is built from TRBV6-5 and TRBJ2-2, with D maybe TRBD2 (6 bases). Sequences were obtained from PBMCs. CDR3 in DNA: TGTGCCAGCAGTAACCCGGGACTCGGAACCGGGGAGCTGTTTTTT. Translation gives CASSNPGLGTGELFF.